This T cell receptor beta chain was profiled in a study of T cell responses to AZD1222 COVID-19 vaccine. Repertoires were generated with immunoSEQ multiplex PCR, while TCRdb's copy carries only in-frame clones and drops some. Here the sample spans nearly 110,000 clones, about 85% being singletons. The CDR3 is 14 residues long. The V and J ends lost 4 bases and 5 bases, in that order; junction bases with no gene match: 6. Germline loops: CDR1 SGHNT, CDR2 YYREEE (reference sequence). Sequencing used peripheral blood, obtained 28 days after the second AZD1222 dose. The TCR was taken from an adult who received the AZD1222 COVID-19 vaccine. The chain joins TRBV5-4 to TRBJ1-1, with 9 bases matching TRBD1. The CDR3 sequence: CASSKGQGGTEAFF. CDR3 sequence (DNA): TGTGCCAGCAGCAAGGGACAGGGTGGAACTGAAGCTTTCTTT.